A selection of T cell receptor beta chains follows, all from one sample in a study of T-cell reconstitution after alpha-beta-depleted transplantation in children. TCRdb re-derived calls from the PCR reads in MiXCR, one entry per CDR3 protein. The table records a few hundred thousand distinct CDR3 sequences, about 17% of them present only once. The sample was PBMCs from the stem cell graft donor, taken from the stem cell graft. Receptors were obtained from a human donor who donated a stem cell graft to a child with acute lymphoblastic leukemia. Each CDR3 is given with its conserved first and last residue. A D gene is named only where the DNA matches it firmly. The size field is filled for only some rows; it gives once, few, many or a size class.

cdr3_aa cdr3_nt j_call v_call d_call cdr3_length clone_size
CASSLGLEHIGDNEQFF TGTGCCAGCAGCCTCGGACTAGAGCACATTGGGGACAATGAGCAGTTCTTC TRBJ2-1 TRBV11-1 TRBD2 17 few
CASSSTGADTQYF TGCGCCAGCAGCTCCACAGGGGCGGATACGCAGTATTTT TRBJ2-3 TRBV5-1 TRBD1 13 NA
CASSGEDRVYEQYF TGTGCCAGCAGTGGTGAGGACAGGGTTTACGAGCAGTACTTC TRBJ2-7 TRBV27 TRBD1 14 NA
CASSSSRTYNEQFF TGCGCCAGCAGCTCTAGCCGTACCTACAATGAGCAGTTCTTC TRBJ2-1 TRBV5-1 NA 14 NA
CASGAGVYSNQPQHF TGTGCTAGTGGGGCCGGAGTTTATAGCAATCAGCCCCAGCATTTT TRBJ1-5 TRBV12-5 NA 15 NA
CASSLVGLAAGEQFF TGTGCCAGCAGCTTAGTAGGACTAGCAGCGGGTGAGCAGTTCTTC TRBJ2-1 TRBV7-9 TRBD2 15 NA
CASSGWDRNSFGEQYF TGTGCCAGCAGCGGATGGGACAGGAACTCCTTTGGCGAGCAGTACTTC TRBJ2-7 TRBV7-9 TRBD1 16 few
CASSSGTGTDTQYF TGTGCCAGCAGCTCGGGGACAGGAACAGATACGCAGTATTTT TRBJ2-3 TRBV7-9 TRBD1 14 many
CASSQVGGAGEQFF TGCGCCAGCAGCCAAGTAGGGGGGGCGGGTGAGCAGTTCTTC TRBJ2-1 TRBV4-1 NA 14 NA
CASSQGVGGDYGRIF TGTGCCAGCAGCCAGGGGGTTGGGGGCGATTACGGTCGGATCTTC TRBJ2-1 TRBV7-2 TRBD1 15 NA
CASSQVSAGIHNEQFF TGTGCCAGCAGCCAAGTGTCAGCGGGGATACACAATGAGCAGTTCTTC TRBJ2-1 TRBV4-2 TRBD2 16 NA
CASGWDSHNEQFF TGTGCTAGTGGTTGGGACAGTCACAATGAGCAGTTCTTC TRBJ2-1 TRBV12-5 TRBD1 13 NA
CASSQETGGSYEQYF TGTGCCAGCAGCCAAGAAACGGGAGGTTCCTACGAGCAGTACTTC TRBJ2-7 TRBV4-2 TRBD2 15 NA
CASSQDGPAGGEEQFF TGTGCCAGCAGCCAAGATGGGCCAGCGGGAGGAGAAGAGCAGTTCTTC TRBJ2-1 TRBV4-2 TRBD2 16 NA
CSAIIQGTPPLHF TGCAGTGCTATTATACAGGGTACACCACCCCTCCACTTT TRBJ1-6 TRBV20-1 NA 13 NA
CASSYASGSTNEQYF TGTGCCAGCAGTTACGCTAGCGGGAGTACCAACGAGCAGTACTTC TRBJ2-7 TRBV9 TRBD2 15 NA
CASSPDGNNEKLFF TGCGCCAGCAGCCCGGACGGAAATAATGAAAAACTGTTTTTT TRBJ1-4 TRBV5-1 NA 14 NA
CASSGVSGELFF TGTGCCAGCAGTGGAGTGTCCGGGGAGCTGTTTTTT TRBJ2-2 TRBV12-3/TRBV12-4 NA 12 few
CASSFGGGNIQYF TGTGCCAGCAGCTTCGGCGGAGGGAACATTCAGTACTTC TRBJ2-4 TRBV7-9 NA 13 NA
CASSTGQGVRQQFF TGTGCCAGTAGTACAGGACAGGGGGTACGTCAGCAGTTCTTC TRBJ2-1 TRBV19 TRBD1 14 NA
CASSPLDTWLETQYF TGTGCCAGCAGTCCCTTGGACACCTGGTTAGAGACCCAGTACTTC TRBJ2-5 TRBV12-3/TRBV12-4 NA 15 NA
CASTYGATYNEQFF TGCGCCAGCACGTACGGAGCCACCTACAATGAGCAGTTCTTC TRBJ2-1 TRBV5-1 NA 14 once
CAKFNGAGLGNEQFF TGTGCCAAGTTTAACGGCGCGGGGCTTGGCAATGAGCAGTTCTTC TRBJ2-1 TRBV10-3 NA 15 NA
CSASNGRGYEQYF TGCAGTGCTAGTAACGGCAGGGGATACGAGCAGTACTTC TRBJ2-7 TRBV20-1 NA 13 NA